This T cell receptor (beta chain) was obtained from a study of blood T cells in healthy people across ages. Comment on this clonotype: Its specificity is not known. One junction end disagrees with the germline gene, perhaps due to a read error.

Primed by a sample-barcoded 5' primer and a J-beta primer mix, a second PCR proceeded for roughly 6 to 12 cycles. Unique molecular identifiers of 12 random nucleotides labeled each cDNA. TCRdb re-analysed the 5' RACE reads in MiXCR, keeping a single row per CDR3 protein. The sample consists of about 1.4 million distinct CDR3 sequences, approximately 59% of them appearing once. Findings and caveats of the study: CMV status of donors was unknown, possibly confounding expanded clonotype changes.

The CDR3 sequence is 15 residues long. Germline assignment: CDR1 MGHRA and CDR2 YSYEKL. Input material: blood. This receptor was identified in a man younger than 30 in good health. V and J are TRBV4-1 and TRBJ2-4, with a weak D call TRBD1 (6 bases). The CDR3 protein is CASSTPRGAKNIQYF. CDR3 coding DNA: TGTGCCAGCAGCACACCCAGGGGAGCCAAAAACATTCAGTACTTC.